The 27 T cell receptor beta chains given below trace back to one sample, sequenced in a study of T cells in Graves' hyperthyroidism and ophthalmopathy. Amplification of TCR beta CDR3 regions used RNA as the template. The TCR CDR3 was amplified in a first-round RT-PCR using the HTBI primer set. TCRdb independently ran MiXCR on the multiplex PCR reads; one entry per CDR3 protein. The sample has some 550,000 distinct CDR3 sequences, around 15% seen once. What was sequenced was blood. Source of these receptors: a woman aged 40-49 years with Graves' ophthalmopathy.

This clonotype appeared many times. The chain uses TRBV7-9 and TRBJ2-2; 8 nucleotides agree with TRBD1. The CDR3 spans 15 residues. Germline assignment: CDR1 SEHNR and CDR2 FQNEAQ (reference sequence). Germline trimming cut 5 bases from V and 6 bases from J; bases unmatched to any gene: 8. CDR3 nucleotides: TGTGCCAGCAGCGCGAGACAGGGGTGGGCCGGGGAGCTGTTTTTT. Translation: CASSARQGWAGELFF.

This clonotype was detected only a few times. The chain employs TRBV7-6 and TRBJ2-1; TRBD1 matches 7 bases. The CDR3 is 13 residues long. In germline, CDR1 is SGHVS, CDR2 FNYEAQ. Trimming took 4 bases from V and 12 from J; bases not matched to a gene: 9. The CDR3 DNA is TGTGCCAGCAGCTCCACAGGGGAAGGGGGGCAGTTCTTC. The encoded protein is CASSSTGEGGQFF. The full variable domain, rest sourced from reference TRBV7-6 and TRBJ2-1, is GAGVSQSPRYKVTKRGQDVALRCDPISGHVSLYWYRQALGQGPEFLTYFNYEAQQDKSGLPNDRFSAERPEGSISTLTIQRTEQRDSAMYRCASSSTGEGGQFFGPGTRLTVL.

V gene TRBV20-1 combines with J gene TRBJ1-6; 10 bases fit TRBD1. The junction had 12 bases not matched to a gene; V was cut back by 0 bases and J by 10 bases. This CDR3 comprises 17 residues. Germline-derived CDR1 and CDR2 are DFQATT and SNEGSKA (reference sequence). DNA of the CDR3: TGCAGTGCTAGAGATGCGGAGATCCGGGACAGGGGATCACCCCTCCACTTT. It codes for CSARDAEIRDRGSPLHF.

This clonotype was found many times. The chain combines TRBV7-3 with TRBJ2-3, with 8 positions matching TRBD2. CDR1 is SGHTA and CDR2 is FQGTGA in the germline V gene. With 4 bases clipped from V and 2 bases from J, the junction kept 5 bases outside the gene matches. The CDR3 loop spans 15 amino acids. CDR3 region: CASSYPGGPTDTQYF. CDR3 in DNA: TGTGCCAGCAGCTACCCGGGAGGGCCCACAGATACGCAGTATTTT.

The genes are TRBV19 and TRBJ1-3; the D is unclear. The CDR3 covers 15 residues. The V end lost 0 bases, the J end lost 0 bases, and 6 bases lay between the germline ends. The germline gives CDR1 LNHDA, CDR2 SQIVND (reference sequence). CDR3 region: CASSIDGGSGNTIYF. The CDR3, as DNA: TGTGCCAGTAGTATAGATGGCGGCTCTGGAAACACCATATATTTT.

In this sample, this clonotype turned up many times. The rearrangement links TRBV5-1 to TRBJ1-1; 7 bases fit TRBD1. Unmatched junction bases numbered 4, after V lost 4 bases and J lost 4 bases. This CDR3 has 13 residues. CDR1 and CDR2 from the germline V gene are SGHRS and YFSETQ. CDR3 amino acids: CASSRTGSTEAFF. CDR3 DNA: TGCGCCAGCAGCCGGACAGGAAGCACTGAAGCTTTCTTT.

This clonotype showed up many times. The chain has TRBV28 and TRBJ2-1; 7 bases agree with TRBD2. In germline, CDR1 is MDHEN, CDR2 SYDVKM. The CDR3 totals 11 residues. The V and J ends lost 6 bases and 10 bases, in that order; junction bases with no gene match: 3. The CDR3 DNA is TGTGCCAGCAGAACACTAGCGGAGCAGTTCTTC. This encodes CASRTLAEQFF. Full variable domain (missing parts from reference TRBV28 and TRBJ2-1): DVKVTQSSRYLVKRTGEKVFLECVQDMDHENMFWYRQDPGLGLRLIYFSYDVKMKEKGDIPEGYSVSREKKERFSLILESASTNQTSMYLCASRTLAEQFFGPGTRLTVL.

The CDR3 bases are TGTGCCAGCAGTGCGGGACAGGGAGGATTCAATGAGCAGTTCTTC. Its protein is CASSAGQGGFNEQFF. The rearrangement links TRBV5-4 to TRBJ2-1; 9 bases are shared with TRBD1. The ends lost 5 bases at V and 6 bases at J; junction bases unmatched: 9. In germline, CDR1 is SGHNT, CDR2 YYREEE (reference sequence). The CDR3 is 15 amino acids.

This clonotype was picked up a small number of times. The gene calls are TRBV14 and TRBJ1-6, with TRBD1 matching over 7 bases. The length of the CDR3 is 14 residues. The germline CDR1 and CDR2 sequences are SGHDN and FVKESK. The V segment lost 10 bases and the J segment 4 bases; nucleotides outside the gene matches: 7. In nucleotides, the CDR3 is TGTGCCACCCACTCGGGACAGTATAATTCACCCCTCCACTTT. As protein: CATHSGQYNSPLHF.

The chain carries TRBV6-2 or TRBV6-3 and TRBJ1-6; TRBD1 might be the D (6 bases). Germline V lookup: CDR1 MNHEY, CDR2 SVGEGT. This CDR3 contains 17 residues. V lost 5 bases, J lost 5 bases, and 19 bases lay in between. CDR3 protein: CASSDPRGQDNNSPLHF. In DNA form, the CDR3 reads TGTGCCAGCAGTGACCCACGGGGGCAGGACAATAATTCACCCCTCCACTTT.

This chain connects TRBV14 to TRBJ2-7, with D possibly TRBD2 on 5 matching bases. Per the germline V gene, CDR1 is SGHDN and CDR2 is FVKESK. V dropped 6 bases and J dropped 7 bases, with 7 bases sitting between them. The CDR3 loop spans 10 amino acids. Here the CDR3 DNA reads TGTGCCAGCAGGCCGGGGGAGCAGTACTTC. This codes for CASRPGEQYF.

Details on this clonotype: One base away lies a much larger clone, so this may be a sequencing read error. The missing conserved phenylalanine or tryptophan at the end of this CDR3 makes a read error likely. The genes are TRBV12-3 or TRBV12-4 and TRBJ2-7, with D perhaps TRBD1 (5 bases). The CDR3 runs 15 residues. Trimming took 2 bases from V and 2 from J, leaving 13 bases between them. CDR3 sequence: CASSLSNRRAYEQYS. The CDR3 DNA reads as TGTGCCAGCAGTTTAAGTAACAGGCGAGCCTACGAGCAGTACTCC.

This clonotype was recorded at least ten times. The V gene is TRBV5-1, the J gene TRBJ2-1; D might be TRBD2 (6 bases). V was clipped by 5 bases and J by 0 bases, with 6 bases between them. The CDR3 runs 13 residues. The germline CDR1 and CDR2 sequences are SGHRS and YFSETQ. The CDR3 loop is CASRRGSYNEQFF. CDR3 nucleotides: TGCGCCAGCAGGCGGGGCTCCTACAATGAGCAGTTCTTC.

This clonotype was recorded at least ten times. The CDR3 DNA reads TGTGCCAGCAGCTTAGCCGACAGACGCACTGAAGCTTTCTTT. Its translation: CASSLADRRTEAFF. V and J are TRBV7-9 and TRBJ1-1; possible D gene TRBD1, 5 bases. CDR3 size: 14 residues. The V end lost 0 bases, the J end lost 4 bases, and 9 bases lay between the germline ends. Germline-derived CDR1 and CDR2 are SEHNR and FQNEAQ (reference sequence).

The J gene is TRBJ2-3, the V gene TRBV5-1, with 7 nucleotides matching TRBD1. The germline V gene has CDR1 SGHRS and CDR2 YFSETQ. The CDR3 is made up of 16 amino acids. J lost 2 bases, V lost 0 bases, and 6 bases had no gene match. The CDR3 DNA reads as TGCGCCAGCAGCTTGGGCCGGGACAGTTTCACAGATACGCAGTATTTT. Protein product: CASSLGRDSFTDTQYF.

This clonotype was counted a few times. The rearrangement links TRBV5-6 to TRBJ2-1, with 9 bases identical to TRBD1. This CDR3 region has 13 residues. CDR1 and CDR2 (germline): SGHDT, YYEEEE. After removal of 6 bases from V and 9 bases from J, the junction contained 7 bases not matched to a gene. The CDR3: CASINTGGVEQFF. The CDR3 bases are TGTGCCAGCATCAACACAGGGGGCGTTGAGCAGTTCTTC. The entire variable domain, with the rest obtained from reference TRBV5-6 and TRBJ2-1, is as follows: DAGVTQSPTHLIKTRGQQVTLRCSPKSGHDTVSWYQQALGQGPQFIFQYYEEEERQRGNFPDRFSGHQFPNYSSELNVNALLLGDSALYLCASINTGGVEQFFGPGTRLTVL.

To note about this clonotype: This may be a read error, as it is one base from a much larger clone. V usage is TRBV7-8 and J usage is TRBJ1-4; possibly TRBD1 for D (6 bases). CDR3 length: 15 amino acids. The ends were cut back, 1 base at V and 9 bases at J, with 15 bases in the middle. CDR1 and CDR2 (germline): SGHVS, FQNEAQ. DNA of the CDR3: TGTGCCAGCAGCTTAGTTCCCGGGGGCATGCAAAAACTGTTTTTT. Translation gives CASSLVPGGMQKLFF.

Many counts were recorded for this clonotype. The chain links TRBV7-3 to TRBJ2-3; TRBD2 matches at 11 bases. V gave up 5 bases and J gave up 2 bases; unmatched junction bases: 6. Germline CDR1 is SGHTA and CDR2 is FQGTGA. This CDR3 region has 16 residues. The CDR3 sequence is CASSPGTSGNTDTQYF. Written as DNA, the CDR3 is TGTGCCAGCAGCCCCGGGACTAGCGGTAACACAGATACGCAGTATTTT.

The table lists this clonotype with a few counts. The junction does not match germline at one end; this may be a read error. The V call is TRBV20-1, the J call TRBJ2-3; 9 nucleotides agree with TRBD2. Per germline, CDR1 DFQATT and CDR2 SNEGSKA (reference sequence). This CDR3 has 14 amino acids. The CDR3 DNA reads TGCAGCGCTAGAGGCGGGGGGGCTTTAGATACGCAGTATTTT. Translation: CSARGGGALDTQYF.

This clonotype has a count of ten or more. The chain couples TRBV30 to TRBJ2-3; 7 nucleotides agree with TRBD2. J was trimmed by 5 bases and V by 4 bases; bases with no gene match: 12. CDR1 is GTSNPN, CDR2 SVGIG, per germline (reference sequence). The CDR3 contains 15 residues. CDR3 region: CAWNKAGGRGDTQYF. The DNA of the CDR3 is TGTGCCTGGAATAAAGCGGGCGGGAGAGGAGATACGCAGTATTTT. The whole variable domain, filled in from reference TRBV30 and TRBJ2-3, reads SQTIHQWPATLVQPVGSPLSLECTVEGTSNPNLYWYRQAAGRGLQLLFYSVGIGQISSEVPQNLSASRPQDRQFILSSKKLLLSDSGFYLCAWNKAGGRGDTQYFGPGTRLTVL.

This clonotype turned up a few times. In DNA form, the CDR3 reads TGCGCCAGCAGCCCTGGGTCCACCCAAGAGACCCAGTACTTC. It codes for CASSPGSTQETQYF. The V and J genes are TRBV5-1 and TRBJ2-5, with no clear D. CDR1 and CDR2 (germline): SGHRS, YFSETQ. There are 14 residues in the CDR3. Trimming removed 4 bases from V and 1 base from J, with 11 bases in between.

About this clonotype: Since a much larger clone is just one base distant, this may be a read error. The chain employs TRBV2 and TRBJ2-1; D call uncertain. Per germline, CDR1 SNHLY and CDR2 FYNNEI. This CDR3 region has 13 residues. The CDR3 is CASGDGVRNEQFF. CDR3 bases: TGTGCCAGCGGTGATGGGGTTCGCAATGAGCAGTTCTTC.

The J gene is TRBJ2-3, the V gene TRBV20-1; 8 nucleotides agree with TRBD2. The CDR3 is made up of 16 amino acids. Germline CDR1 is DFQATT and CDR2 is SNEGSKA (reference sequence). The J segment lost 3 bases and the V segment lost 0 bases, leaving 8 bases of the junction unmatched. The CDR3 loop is CSARDPGLAGTDTQYF. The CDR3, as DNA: TGCAGTGCTAGAGATCCGGGGCTAGCGGGTACAGATACGCAGTATTTT.

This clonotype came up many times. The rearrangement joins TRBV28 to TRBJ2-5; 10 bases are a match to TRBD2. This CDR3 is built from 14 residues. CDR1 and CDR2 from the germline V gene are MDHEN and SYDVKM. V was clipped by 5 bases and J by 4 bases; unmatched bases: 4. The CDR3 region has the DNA TGTGCCAGCAGTGACAGCGGGAGGGGAGAGACCCAGTACTTC. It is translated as CASSDSGRGETQYF.

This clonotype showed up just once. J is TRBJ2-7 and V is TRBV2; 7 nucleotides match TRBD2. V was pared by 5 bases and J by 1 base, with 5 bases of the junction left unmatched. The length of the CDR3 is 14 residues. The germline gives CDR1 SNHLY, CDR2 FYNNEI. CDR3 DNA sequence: TGTGCCAGCAGTTTGCTAGCGGTTTCCTACGAGCAGTACTTC. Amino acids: CASSLLAVSYEQYF.

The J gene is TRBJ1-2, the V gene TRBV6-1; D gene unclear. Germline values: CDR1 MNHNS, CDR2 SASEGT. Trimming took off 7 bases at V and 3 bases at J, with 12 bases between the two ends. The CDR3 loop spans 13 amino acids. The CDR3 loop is CASTPGHYYGYTF. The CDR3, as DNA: TGTGCCAGCACCCCCGGGCATTACTATGGCTACACCTTC.

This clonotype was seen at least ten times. The chain's CDR3 is CASSVSQGGEQYF. The CDR3 coding sequence is TGTGCCAGCAGTGTCAGCCAGGGCGGCGAGCAGTACTTC. This chain uses TRBV2 with TRBJ2-7, with a weak D call TRBD1 (5 bases). The length of the CDR3 is 13 residues. The germline gives CDR1 SNHLY, CDR2 FYNNEI. With 4 bases removed from V and 6 bases from J, the gap between germline ends came to 13 bases.